Below, 11 T cell receptor beta chains from the same sample are listed, as sequenced in a study of T cells in Graves' hyperthyroidism and ophthalmopathy. TCR beta CDR3 region amplification was performed from RNA transcripts. During a first-round RT-PCR of the TCR CDR3, the HTBI primer set was used. One entry per CDR3 protein, called by TCRdb with MiXCR from the multiplex PCR reads. This sample has around 300,000 distinct CDR3 sequences, with approximately 12% found just once. The source material was blood. Source of these receptors: a woman in her thirties with Graves' hyperthyroidism that later progressed to Graves' ophthalmopathy.

This clonotype turned up a few times. The V gene is TRBV5-1, the J gene TRBJ2-7; 8 positions match TRBD2. CDR1 and CDR2 from the germline V gene are SGHRS and YFSETQ. V trimming: 0 bases; J trimming: 3 bases; junction bases outside the gene matches: 5. CDR3 length: 15 residues. In DNA, the CDR3 is TGCGCCAGCAGCTTGGGTCCAGCGGGAGTCTACGAGCAGTACTTC. Translation: CASSLGPAGVYEQYF.

This clonotype occurred many times. J is TRBJ1-3 and V is TRBV5-6; 7 positions match TRBD1. CDR1 SGHDT and CDR2 YYEEEE come from the germline V gene. The V gene end was trimmed by 4 bases and the J gene end by 4 bases; junction bases not matched to a gene: 5. This CDR3 contains 14 residues. The CDR3 loop reads CASSRGTAGNTIYF. The CDR3 DNA follows: TGTGCCAGCAGCCGCGGGACAGCCGGAAACACCATATATTTT.

This clonotype was observed at least ten times. V usage is TRBV28 and J usage is TRBJ2-5; 8 positions agree with TRBD1. Germline V lookup: CDR1 MDHEN, CDR2 SYDVKM. V gave up 6 bases and J gave up 5 bases; unmatched junction bases: 5. There are 13 residues in the CDR3. Here the CDR3 DNA reads TGTGCCAGCAGAACAGGGGGAACGGAGACCCAGTACTTC. This gives the protein CASRTGGTETQYF.

This clonotype has a handful of counts. This sequence joins TRBV6-2 or TRBV6-3 and TRBJ2-2; D unclear. V lost 0 bases to trimming and J lost 5 bases, with 13 bases between them. The length of the CDR3 is 16 residues. Germline V gene data show CDR1 as MNHEY and CDR2 as SVGEGT. CDR3 sequence (DNA): TGTGCCAGCAGTTACTCGGATAAGTACCGTACCGGGGAGCTGTTTTTT. Translated, it gives CASSYSDKYRTGELFF.

The gene calls are TRBV27 and TRBJ2-3; weak D call: TRBD1 (7 bases). Germline loops: CDR1 MNHEY, CDR2 SMNVEV (reference sequence). CDR3 size: 14 residues. V dropped 10 bases and J dropped 1 base, with 15 bases sitting between them. The CDR3 DNA reads TGTGCCACCCACCGCAGGGGGGGCACAGATACGCAGTATTTT. The encoded protein is CATHRRGGTDTQYF.

This clonotype occurred many times. The CDR3 protein is CASSFRGRPPNEQFF. CDR3 DNA: TGTGCCAGCAGCTTTAGGGGCCGTCCTCCCAATGAGCAGTTCTTC. The chain carries TRBV7-3 and TRBJ2-1, with D possibly TRBD1 on 5 matching bases. The CDR3 contains 15 residues. Trimming left V 3 bases short and J 6 bases short, with 15 bases between. Germline CDR1 and CDR2: SGHTA and FQGTGA.

The V call is TRBV12-3 or TRBV12-4, the J call TRBJ1-2, with TRBD1 matching over 9 bases. With V trimmed by 7 bases and J by 3 bases, 6 bases remained unmatched. The CDR3 totals 14 residues. The CDR3 DNA sequence: TGTGCCAGCAACCGCCGGACAGGGGACTATGGCTACACCTTC. This translates into CASNRRTGDYGYTF.

This clonotype was detected many times. The rearrangement links TRBV28 to TRBJ2-3; 7 bases match TRBD2. With 5 bases clipped from V and 2 bases from J, the junction kept 4 bases outside the gene matches. The CDR3 totals 14 residues. Germline V lookup: CDR1 MDHEN, CDR2 SYDVKM. In nucleotides, the CDR3 is TGTGCCAGCAGTACCCGGGACTACACAGATACGCAGTATTTT. Encoded protein: CASSTRDYTDTQYF.

The V call is TRBV19, the J call TRBJ2-1; TRBD1 matches at 11 bases. V was clipped by 5 bases and J by 10 bases; unmatched bases: 10. Germline CDR1 reads LNHDA; CDR2 reads SQIVND (reference sequence). This CDR3 region has 15 residues. Written as DNA, the CDR3 is TGTGCCAGTAGTCCCCAGGACAGGGGGCGCGGGGAGCAGTTCTTC. Protein product: CASSPQDRGRGEQFF.

At least ten counts were recorded for this clonotype. The chain recombines TRBV20-1 with TRBJ2-7; a weak D match, TRBD2 (5 bases). The CDR3 loop spans 14 amino acids. Trimming removed 2 bases from V and 3 bases from J, with 14 bases in between. The germline V gene encodes CDR1 DFQATT and CDR2 SNEGSKA (reference sequence). The CDR3 reads CSARLASQLYEQYF. CDR3 bases: TGCAGTGCTAGACTAGCCAGTCAGCTCTACGAGCAGTACTTC.

The rearrangement joins TRBV5-1 to TRBJ1-5; D is ambiguous. The CDR3 is 14 amino acids. Germline V lookup: CDR1 SGHRS, CDR2 YFSETQ. V lost 10 bases and J lost 1, with 15 bases in between. Here the CDR3 reads CAPFSTGSNQPQHF. Written as DNA, the CDR3 is TGCGCCCCCTTTTCAACGGGGAGCAATCAGCCCCAGCATTTT.